The sample holds many counts of the clone carrying this TCR beta chain. The antigen is not known. The read halts 3 residues ahead of the CDR3 end, with the missing end drawn from the germline J gene. The entry originates in a study of T cell clonality in common variable immunodeficiency. Overall study results and limits: Repertoire-complication correlations in CVID were limited by patient heterogeneity.

Assay used: immunoSEQ multiplex PCR; TCRdb lists only in-frame clones, some missing. This sample comprises 35,000 or so clones, none seen once only. V dropped 6 bases and J dropped 5; count of bases not matched to a gene: 10. The CDR3 is 15 amino acids. Germline V gives CDR1 DFQATT, CDR2 SNEGSKA (reference sequence). The source of this sequence is a person between 18 and 75 years old in good health. The rearrangement joins TRBV20-1 to TRBJ1-6; 7 positions agree with TRBD1. The specimen sequenced was peripheral blood mononuclear cells. The CDR3 DNA, read in part, is TGCAGTGCCCGAATGTGGGGACAGCATAATTCACCC. Amino acid sequence: CSARMWGQHNSP. From start to end, the CDR3 is CSARMWGQHNSPLHF.